The following is a T cell receptor beta chain sequence with its context. Its antigen target is currently unknown. There are no base qualities to consult, and no much larger clone falls within one base. These data originate in a study of cytomegalovirus exposure and HLA in healthy donors (dated by TCRdb to the late 2010s). For the study in its entirety: According to a later analysis, one platform produced both the 100 to 150 validation repertoires and the approximately 600 repertoires of the first cohort. Along with the roughly 710-subject first cohort, a separate validation cohort of more than 90 different subjects was used. High-throughput TCR immunosequencing, statistical association of individual TCRs with disease status, and machine learning were combined to predict cytomegalovirus infection status. The study aimed to test whether cataloging public T cell receptors could reveal signatures of past pathogen exposure.

Receptor libraries were prepared by the immunoSEQ multiplex PCR assay. The authors' analysis ran thus. A statistical classification framework was built to diagnose cytomegalovirus status from the catalog of TCR beta chain sequences. In TCRdb, the immuneACCESS table is reduced to in-frame sequences with V and J assigned. These tables do not hold every clone; where another copy was compared, an unresolved V gene accounts for under half, and the others remain unexplained. D and trimming were read from the DNA, whereas the V and J calls and clone size are those reported in that table. The sample table records 170,000 or so clones; approximately 83% of these occur just once. The ten largest make up under 3.5% of the sample. The germline V gene specifies MNHEY as CDR1 and SVGAGI as CDR2. The germline V and J ends show losses of 6 bases and 4 bases respectively, and no gene match explains 5 bases of the junction. The CDR3 has 14 amino acids, counting the end cysteine and phenylalanine. Only CDR3 DNA remains: 42 bases, in frame from the first base.

Donors formed part of the validation cohort, which comprised some 120 subjects and was distinct from the first cohort of roughly 600 subjects. Points the paper makes about the study in general: The study listed 150 to 200 TCR beta chains as associated with cytomegalovirus. Cytomegalovirus status was reported to be diagnosed by the classifier with high specificity and sensitivity in both the original and validation cohorts. Three of the identified cytomegalovirus-associated TCR beta chains were confirmed in vitro to be specific for cytomegalovirus antigens. It was suggested by the authors that the approach could potentially be generalized to other disease states and immunological phenotypes. In a later analysis, TCRs clustered in the first cohort were found to also tend to co-occur in the 120 or so validation repertoires, with 94% of cluster scores above 0. While some public TCRs were present in many individuals, most TCR sequences turned up only very rarely across donors. A later analysis lacked HLA typing for the validation cohort, so it scored co-occurrence in that cohort across all 110 or so repertoires.

Sequencing was performed on PBMCs. This receptor was obtained from a woman younger than 30 in good health and CMV-seropositive. The chain links TRBV6-5 with TRBJ2-1, with 8 central nucleotides matching TRBD2. The CDR3 corresponds to CASSSGRAYNEQFF. At the DNA level, the sequence is TGTGCCAGCAGCTCCGGGAGGGCTTACAATGAGCAGTTCTTC.